This T cell receptor (beta chain) was sequenced for a study of control samples from healthy donors and cancer patients. Clones were read by immunoSEQ multiplex PCR, and TCRdb kept only the in-frame ones, dropping some. The sample has some 65,000 clones, approximately 84% seen once. Germline CDR1 MNHEY, CDR2 SVGAGI. Trimming cost V 10 bases and J 4 bases, with 10 bases left between them. The CDR3 is 11 amino acids. The V gene is TRBV6-5, the J gene TRBJ1-1; D not resolved. Sequenced sample: PBMCs. The clonotype was recovered from a woman between 45 and 60 years old with lung cancer. The CDR3 here is CATSPGTEAFF. The CDR3 region has the DNA TGTGCCACATCCCCGGGCACTGAAGCTTTCTTT.